The clone carrying this TCR beta chain was observed a handful of times. Its target is not known. The J segment lost 4 bases and the V segment lost 4 bases, leaving 3 bases of the junction unmatched. In germline, CDR1 is SGHTA, CDR2 FQGNSA. There are 15 residues in the CDR3. These data originate in a study of beta chain features in type 1 diabetes. Every bit of the isolated RNA underwent reverse transcription, so sequencing read expressed TCRB transcripts. The method was immunoSEQ multiplex PCR; TCRdb's version includes in-frame clones alone and lacks a portion of them. The sample yields 400,000 to 450,000 clones, about 14% seen once. Overall study results and limits: cDNA-based reads could over-represent cells with high TCR expression. In every one of the four CD4+ subsets, TCRB CDR3s were moderately but significantly shorter in Type 1 diabetes patients. With patients and controls alike, PCR might favor shorter templates to an equal degree.

CD4+ naive, central memory, regulatory and stem cell-like memory cells were sorted via CD45RO/CCR7/CD25/CD127/CD95/CD27. Sequences were obtained from naive CD4+ T cells from blood. V and J are TRBV7-2 and TRBJ1-4; 10 nucleotides line up with TRBD1. This clonotype was obtained from a man younger than 45 in good health. The CDR3: CASSYDRGLNEKLFF. In DNA form, the CDR3 reads TGTGCCAGCAGCTACGACAGGGGGCTTAATGAAAAACTGTTTTTT.